This entry describes one T cell receptor beta chain. No antigen is known for it. Base qualities are missing; no much larger clone stands one base away. Including the terminal cysteine and phenylalanine, the CDR3 comprises 15 residues. Here the CDR3 DNA is all that survives: 45 bases in frame from base 1. At the junction V is shortened by 3 bases and J by 3 bases; bases outside the gene matches: 4. Via the germline V gene (reference sequence), CDR1 is LNHDA and CDR2 SQIVND. The entry originates in a study of blood T cell repertoires in COVID-19 (dated by TCRdb to 2020 to 2022). Broadly, across the study: Samples from collaborators originated in the United States, Italy and Spain and spanned both the acute and convalescent phases of COVID-19. The prospective study material was composed of cDNA or gDNA derived from T cells, B-cell-depleted T cells, or PBMCs. The dataset comprised deeply sampled blood TCRbeta repertoires from subjects exposed to, actively infected with, or recovered from COVID-19. The repertoires were released in a freely available public database meant as a resource for research on the immune response to SARS-CoV-2. Samples were obtained from the ongoing ImmuneRACE study (first 160 participants) and from some 1,300 subjects provided by 6 global collaborators. Sample metadata almost always included a de-identified subject ID, COVID-19 status, age in years and sex. Where available, HLA class I and class II types were obtained from metadata supplied by the sample provider rather than from assay-based typing.

General findings and caveats noted by the study authors: The quantity of clinical and demographic metadata differed by source and by participant and was supplied without curation.

TCRbeta CDR3 regions were amplified from genomic DNA by means of the immunoSEQ Assay, a bias-controlled multiplex PCR. Per the original workflow: Within the assay, amplification of reference gene primers was used to estimate how many nucleated cells each sample contained. To quantify the absolute abundance of each unique TCRbeta CDR3 rearrangement, sequence reads were collapsed and filtered. For each sample, productive Simpson clonality was calculated as the square root of Simpson's diversity index across productive rearrangements. The clones in this table, taken by TCRdb from immuneACCESS, are in-frame only. Not every clone is retained; where verified, under half of the shortfall comes from an unresolved V gene, and the cause of the rest is unknown. From that table come the V and J calls and clone size; the DNA was used to work out D and trimming. This sample gives some 99,000 clones in total; nearly 90% of them show up just once. The ten largest clones capture about 4.5% of the sample.

Each collaborating institution followed its own protocols to collect whole blood in K2EDTA tubes. For TCRbeta analysis, collaborators shipped samples in one of three forms: frozen whole blood, isolated PBMCs, or DNA extracted from either of those sample types. This sequence was found in a man in his 70s with acute or convalescent COVID-19. The chain joins TRBV19 to TRBJ1-2, with 10 bases matching TRBD1. Source material: peripheral blood. DNA sequence: TGTGCCAGTAGTATCGGGACAGGGGCGGACTATGGCTACACCTTC. Translated, this gives CASSIGTGADYGYTF.